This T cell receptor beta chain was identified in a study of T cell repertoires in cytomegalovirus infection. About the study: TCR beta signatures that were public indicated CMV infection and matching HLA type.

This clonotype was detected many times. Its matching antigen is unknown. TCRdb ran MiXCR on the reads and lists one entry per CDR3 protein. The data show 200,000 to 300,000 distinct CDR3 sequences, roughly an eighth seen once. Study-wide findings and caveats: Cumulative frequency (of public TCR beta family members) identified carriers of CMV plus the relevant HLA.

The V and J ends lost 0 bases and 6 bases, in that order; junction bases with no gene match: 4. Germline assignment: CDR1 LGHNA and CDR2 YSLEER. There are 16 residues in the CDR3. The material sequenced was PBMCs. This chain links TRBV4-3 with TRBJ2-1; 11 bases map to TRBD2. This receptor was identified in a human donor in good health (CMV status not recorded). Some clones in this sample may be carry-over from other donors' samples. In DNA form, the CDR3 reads TGCGCCAGCAGCCAAGATGGAGGACTAGCGGGCAATGAGCAGTTCTTC. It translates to CASSQDGGLAGNEQFF.